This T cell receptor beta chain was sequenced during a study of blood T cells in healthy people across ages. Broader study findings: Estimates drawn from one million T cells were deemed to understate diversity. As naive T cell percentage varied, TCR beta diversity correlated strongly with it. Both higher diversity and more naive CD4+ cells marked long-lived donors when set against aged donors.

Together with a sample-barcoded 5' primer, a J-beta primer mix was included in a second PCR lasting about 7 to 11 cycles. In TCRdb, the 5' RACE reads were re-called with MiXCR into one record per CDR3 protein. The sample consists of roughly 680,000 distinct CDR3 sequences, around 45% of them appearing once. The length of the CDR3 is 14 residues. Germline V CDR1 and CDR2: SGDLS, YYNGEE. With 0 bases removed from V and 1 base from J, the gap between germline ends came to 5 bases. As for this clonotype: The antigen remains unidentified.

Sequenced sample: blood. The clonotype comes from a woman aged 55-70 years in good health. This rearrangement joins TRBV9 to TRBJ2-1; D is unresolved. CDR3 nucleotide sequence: TGTGCCAGCAGCGTAGGCAGGTCCTACAATGAGCAGTTCTTC. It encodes CASSVGRSYNEQFF.